What follows are 7 T cell receptor beta chains derived from one specimen sequenced in a study of identifying expanded T cells in peripheral blood. Assay: immunoSEQ multiplex PCR; the TCRdb copy retains only in-frame clones and omits some. This table holds just under 65,000 clones, about 90% found once. What was sequenced was blood. The origin of the receptors is a person aged 18-69 years in good health.

CDR3 DNA: TGTGCCAGTGAACAGGTCTCTGGAAACACCATATATTTT. Amino acid sequence: CASEQVSGNTIYF. J is TRBJ1-3 and V is TRBV19; D possibly corresponds to TRBD1 (5 bases). Between the trimmed V and J ends, which lost 8 bases and 0 bases, there was a span of 8 bases. Per germline, CDR1 LNHDA and CDR2 SQIVND (reference sequence). The CDR3 extends over 13 amino acids.

The rearrangement links TRBV7-2 to TRBJ1-3; 7 bases are shared with TRBD1. With V trimmed by 5 bases and J by 2 bases, 12 bases remained unmatched. This CDR3 comprises 17 residues. Per germline, CDR1 SGHTA and CDR2 FQGNSA. The CDR3 DNA is TGTGCCAGCAGCCAAGGGGGCCCGGGGACCACTGGAAACACCATATATTTT. It is translated as CASSQGGPGTTGNTIYF.

The CDR3 bases are TGTGCCAGCAGTTCAGGGACTAGCGGGAGTCAGACCCAGTACTTC. Encoded protein: CASSSGTSGSQTQYF. The chain couples TRBV5-4 to TRBJ2-5, with 14 nucleotides matching TRBD2. With 5 bases clipped from V and 6 bases from J, the junction kept 6 bases outside the gene matches. The germline gives CDR1 SGHNT, CDR2 YYREEE (reference sequence). The CDR3 is 15 amino acids.

The chain links TRBV29-1 to TRBJ2-5; 8 bases align to TRBD1. The germline CDR1 and CDR2 sequences are SQVTM and ANQGSEA. The CDR3 loop spans 15 amino acids. The V and J ends lost 5 bases and 2 bases, in that order; junction bases with no gene match: 10. The CDR3 is CSVLRRDRRQETQYF. CDR3 nucleotide sequence: TGCAGCGTTCTACGGCGGGACAGGAGACAAGAGACCCAGTACTTC.

The gene calls are TRBV2 and TRBJ1-3; D may be TRBD1 (5 bases). The V gene's germline CDR1 is SNHLY and CDR2 FYNNEI. The CDR3 length is 14 residues. Trimming removed 4 bases at V and 1 base at J, with 8 bases between. CDR3 DNA: TGTGCCAGCAGTGGACAGTGGTCTGGAAACACCATATATTTT. Residues: CASSGQWSGNTIYF.

This clone was observed a handful of times. The genes are TRBV6-1 and TRBJ2-5, with 9 bases that match TRBD2. With V trimmed by 4 bases and J by 1 base, 4 bases remained unmatched. Germline V CDR1 and CDR2: MNHNS, SASEGT. The CDR3 has 15 amino acids. The CDR3: CASSALAGSQETQYF. CDR3 sequence (DNA): TGTGCCAGCAGTGCTCTAGCGGGGTCCCAAGAGACCCAGTACTTC.

The chain is built from TRBV5-1 and TRBJ2-3; the D gene could be TRBD1 or TRBD2 (5 bases each). The CDR3 extends over 18 amino acids. Germline CDR1 is SGHRS and CDR2 is YFSETQ. The V gene lost 0 bases and the J gene lost 0 bases, with 17 bases spanning the gap. CDR3 region: CASSLGDAGTRSTDTQYF. Written as DNA, the CDR3 is TGCGCCAGCAGCTTGGGGGATGCCGGGACGAGGAGCACAGATACGCAGTATTTT. The full variable domain, its missing parts supplied by reference TRBV5-1 and TRBJ2-3, is KAGVTQTPRYLIKTRGQQVTLSCSPISGHRSVSWYQQTPGQGLQFLFEYFSETQRNKGNFPGRFSGRQFSNSRSEMNVSTLELGDSALYLCASSLGDAGTRSTDTQYFGPGTRLTVL.